These T cell receptor beta chains were read from a single sample in a study of cytomegalovirus exposure and HLA in healthy donors. Profiling relied on immunoSEQ multiplex PCR, and the TCRdb table lists in-frame clones only, not all of them. The sample has 110,000 or so clones; 82% are singletons. The sequencing sample was made of PBMCs. The source is a woman between 18 and 29 years old in good health and CMV-seronegative. Both conserved end residues are part of each CDR3. The D gene is left open where the match is weak. Only some rows state a clone size, as once, few, many or a class for expanded clones.

abundance: NA
j_gene: TRBJ2-1
v_gene: TRBV5-6
d_gene: NA
CDR3aa: CASSPQGRGPESYNEQFF
CDR3nt: TGTGCCAGCAGCCCCCAAGGTAGGGGCCCCGAATCCTACAATGAGCAGTTCTTC

abundance: NA
j_gene: TRBJ1-1
v_gene: TRBV7-2
d_gene: NA
CDR3aa: CASSLGGTTEDFF
CDR3nt: TGTGCCAGCAGCTTAGGGGGGACAACTGAAGATTTCTTT

abundance: NA
j_gene: TRBJ2-1
v_gene: TRBV27
d_gene: TRBD1
CDR3aa: CASGNTGTGSNEQFF
CDR3nt: TGTGCCAGCGGAAACACCGGGACAGGTAGCAATGAGCAGTTCTTC

abundance: NA
j_gene: TRBJ2-7
v_gene: TRBV29-1
d_gene: NA
CDR3aa: CSVGQGRNEQYF
CDR3nt: TGCAGCGTCGGTCAGGGGAGAAACGAGCAGTACTTC

abundance: few
j_gene: TRBJ1-2
v_gene: TRBV6-8
d_gene: TRBD1
CDR3aa: CASSYGGTGCFPTYGYTF
CDR3nt: TGTGCCAGCAGTTACGGTGGGACAGGGTGTTTCCCCACCTATGGCTACACCTTC

abundance: NA
j_gene: TRBJ1-2
v_gene: TRBV28
d_gene: TRBD1
CDR3aa: CASSFGTGSGGYTF
CDR3nt: TGTGCCAGCAGTTTTGGGACAGGGAGCGGGGGCTACACCTTC

abundance: NA
j_gene: TRBJ1-2
v_gene: TRBV6-1
d_gene: NA
CDR3aa: CASSDSGVRAYYGYTF
CDR3nt: TGTGCCAGCAGTGACAGCGGCGTCAGAGCCTACTATGGCTACACCTTC

abundance: NA
j_gene: TRBJ1-5
v_gene: TRBV7-6
d_gene: NA
CDR3aa: CASSLAGGQPQHF
CDR3nt: TGTGCCAGCAGCTTAGCGGGGGGTCAGCCCCAGCATTTT

abundance: NA
j_gene: TRBJ2-7
v_gene: TRBV28
d_gene: NA
CDR3aa: CASSLPGNEQYF
CDR3nt: TGTGCCAGCAGTTTGCCAGGGAACGAGCAGTACTTC

abundance: NA
j_gene: TRBJ1-3
v_gene: TRBV16
d_gene: TRBD1
CDR3aa: CASSQSGTGAGNTIYF
CDR3nt: TGTGCCAGCAGCCAATCTGGGACAGGGGCTGGAAACACCATATATTTT

abundance: NA
j_gene: TRBJ1-6
v_gene: TRBV25-1
d_gene: TRBD1
CDR3aa: CASRRTGYSPLHF
CDR3nt: TGTGCCAGCAGGAGGACAGGGTATTCACCCCTCCACTTT

abundance: NA
j_gene: TRBJ2-5
v_gene: TRBV6-5
d_gene: TRBD2
CDR3aa: CASSIVAGQETQYF
CDR3nt: TGTGCCAGCAGTATAGTAGCGGGGCAAGAGACCCAGTACTTC

abundance: NA
j_gene: TRBJ1-2
v_gene: TRBV7-6
d_gene: NA
CDR3aa: CASSLGGGSGYTF
CDR3nt: TGTGCCAGCAGCTTAGGTGGGGGGTCTGGCTACACCTTC

abundance: NA
j_gene: TRBJ1-2
v_gene: TRBV7-6
d_gene: NA
CDR3aa: CASSLTPGEGYTF
CDR3nt: TGTGCCAGCAGCTTAACGCCGGGGGAGGGCTACACCTTC

abundance: few
j_gene: TRBJ2-3
v_gene: TRBV29-1
d_gene: NA
CDR3aa: CSVEDRGTDTQYF
CDR3nt: TGCAGCGTTGAAGATAGGGGAACAGATACGCAGTATTTT

abundance: NA
j_gene: TRBJ1-6
v_gene: TRBV9
d_gene: NA
CDR3aa: CASSPGVSSYNSPLHF
CDR3nt: TGTGCCAGCAGCCCGGGGGTGAGCTCCTATAATTCACCCCTCCACTTT

abundance: NA
j_gene: TRBJ2-7
v_gene: TRBV28
d_gene: NA
CDR3aa: CASSFPGRNYEQYF
CDR3nt: TGTGCCAGCAGTTTCCCCGGCAGGAACTACGAGCAGTACTTC

abundance: NA
j_gene: TRBJ1-1
v_gene: TRBV1
d_gene: NA
CDR3aa: CTSSQELFVNVSVPLTDTEAFF
CDR3nt: TGCACCAGCAGCCAAGAATTATTTGTCAACGTCAGCGTGCCCTTGACGGACACTGAAGCTTTCTTT

abundance: NA
j_gene: TRBJ1-1
v_gene: TRBV19
d_gene: NA
CDR3aa: CASSAARGTEAFF
CDR3nt: TGTGCCAGTAGTGCCGCTAGGGGCACTGAAGCTTTCTTT

abundance: NA
j_gene: TRBJ1-1
v_gene: TRBV28
d_gene: NA
CDR3aa: CASTATSEAFF
CDR3nt: TGTGCCAGCACCGCGACAAGTGAAGCTTTCTTT

abundance: NA
j_gene: TRBJ2-2
v_gene: TRBV21-1
d_gene: NA
CDR3aa: CASSDPGLAGTRELFF
CDR3nt: TGTGCCAGCAGCGATCCGGGACTAGCGGGTACCAGGGAGCTGTTTTTT

abundance: NA
j_gene: TRBJ2-1
v_gene: TRBV6-5
d_gene: NA
CDR3aa: CASRSDPRIPNEQFF
CDR3nt: TGTGCCAGCAGAAGCGACCCGCGGATCCCCAATGAGCAGTTCTTC

abundance: NA
j_gene: TRBJ2-7
v_gene: TRBV2
d_gene: TRBD1
CDR3aa: CASSEYGQGTWEQYF
CDR3nt: TGTGCCAGCAGTGAATACGGACAGGGGACTTGGGAGCAGTACTTC